Following are 5 T cell receptor beta chains from one sample sequenced in a study of OX40 agonist ivuxolimab in advanced cancers. Clones were sequenced by immunoSEQ multiplex PCR, and TCRdb holds only the in-frame ones, with some missing. The sample has 35,000 to 50,000 clones, 88% seen once. The specimen comprised CD4+ or CD8+ T cells sorted from blood, sampled in a trial of the OX40 agonist ivuxolimab. All receptors derive from an adult with an advanced solid tumor such as melanoma, head and neck, liver or kidney cancer.

The CDR3 sequence is CASRQGEHYGYTF. In nucleotides, the CDR3 is TGTGCCTCCCGACAGGGGGAACACTATGGCTACACCTTC. The rearrangement joins TRBV10-3 to TRBJ1-2; TRBD1 matches at 9 bases. After removal of 11 bases from V and 3 bases from J, the junction contained 7 bases not matched to a gene. CDR3 length equals 13 residues. Looked up from germline, CDR1 is ENHRY and CDR2 is SYGVKD.

V and J are TRBV28 and TRBJ2-7; tentatively, D is TRBD1 or TRBD2 (5 bases each). CDR3 length: 15 amino acids. Germline CDR1 and CDR2: MDHEN and SYDVKM. Trimming removed 3 bases from V and 2 bases from J, with 14 bases in between. The CDR3 DNA reads TGTGCCAGCAGTTTTTTGGGGGAGTTAACCTACGAGCAGTACTTC. It translates to CASSFLGELTYEQYF.

The chain is built from TRBV6-1 and TRBJ2-3; D is unclear. This CDR3 is built from 14 residues. The germline V gene has CDR1 MNHNS and CDR2 SASEGT. Trimming took off 3 bases at V and 4 bases at J, with 11 bases between the two ends. In DNA, the CDR3 is TGTGCCAGCAGTGATATGACGCCAGCAGATACGCAGTATTTT. It translates to CASSDMTPADTQYF.

A single count supports this clone. The CDR3 nucleotides are TGCGCCAGCAGCTTGAAGGGCCACCAAGAGACCCAGTACTTC. Translation: CASSLKGHQETQYF. The gene calls are TRBV5-1 and TRBJ2-5; D remains unclear. Germline CDR1 reads SGHRS; CDR2 reads YFSETQ. This CDR3 contains 14 residues. The V end was cut by 1 base, the J end by 0 bases, with 7 bases between.

The chain carries TRBV25-1 and TRBJ1-5, with D maybe TRBD1 (6 bases). The CDR3 is 14 residues long. CDR1 and CDR2 (germline): MGHDK, SYGVNS. The V and J ends lost 6 bases and 2 bases respectively, with 11 bases between them. The CDR3: CASSHKGGNQPQHF. CDR3 coding DNA: TGTGCCAGCAGCCATAAGGGGGGCAATCAGCCCCAGCATTTT.